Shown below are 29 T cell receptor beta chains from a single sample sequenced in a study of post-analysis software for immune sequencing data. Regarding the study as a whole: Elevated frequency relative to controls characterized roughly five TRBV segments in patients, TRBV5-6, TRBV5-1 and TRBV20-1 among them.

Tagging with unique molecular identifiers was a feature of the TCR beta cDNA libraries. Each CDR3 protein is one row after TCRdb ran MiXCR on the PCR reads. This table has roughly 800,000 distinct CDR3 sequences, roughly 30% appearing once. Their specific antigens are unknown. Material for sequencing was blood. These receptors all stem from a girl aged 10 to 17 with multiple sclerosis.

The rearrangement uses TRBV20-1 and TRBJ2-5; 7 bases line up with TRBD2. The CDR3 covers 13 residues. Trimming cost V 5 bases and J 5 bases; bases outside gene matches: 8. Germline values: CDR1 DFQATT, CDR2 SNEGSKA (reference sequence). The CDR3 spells CSAESTSRETQYF. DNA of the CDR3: TGCAGTGCTGAGTCGACTAGCCGGGAGACCCAGTACTTC.

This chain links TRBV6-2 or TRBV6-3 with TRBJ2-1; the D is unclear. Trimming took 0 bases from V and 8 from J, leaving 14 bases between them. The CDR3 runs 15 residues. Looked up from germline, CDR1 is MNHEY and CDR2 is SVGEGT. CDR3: CASSYSLSGPDEQFF. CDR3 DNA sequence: TGTGCCAGCAGTTACTCGTTATCTGGGCCGGATGAGCAGTTCTTC.

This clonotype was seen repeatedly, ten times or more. The CDR3: CASSGAKAGSSYEQYF. The CDR3 DNA reads as TGTGCCAGCAGTGGGGCAAAAGCGGGAAGCTCCTACGAGCAGTACTTC. The chain joins TRBV6-1 to TRBJ2-7; TRBD2 aligns across 7 bases. Germline CDR1 and CDR2: MNHNS and SASEGT. J lost 0 bases, V lost 4 bases, and 9 bases had no gene match. CDR3 length: 16 amino acids.

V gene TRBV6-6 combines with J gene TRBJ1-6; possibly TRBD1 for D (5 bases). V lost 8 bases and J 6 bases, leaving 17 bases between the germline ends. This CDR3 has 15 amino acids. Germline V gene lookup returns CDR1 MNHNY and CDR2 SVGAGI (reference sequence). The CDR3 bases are TGTGCCAGCTTATCGCGACAGCTTTCTAATTCACCCCTCCACTTT. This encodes CASLSRQLSNSPLHF.

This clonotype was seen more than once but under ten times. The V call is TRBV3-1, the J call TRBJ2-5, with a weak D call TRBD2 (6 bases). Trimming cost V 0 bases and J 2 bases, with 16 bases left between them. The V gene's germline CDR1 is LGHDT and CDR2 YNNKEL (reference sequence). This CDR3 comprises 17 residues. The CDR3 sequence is CASSQESPGTEQETQYF. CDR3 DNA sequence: TGTGCCAGCAGCCAAGAGTCCCCCGGGACTGAGCAAGAGACCCAGTACTTC.

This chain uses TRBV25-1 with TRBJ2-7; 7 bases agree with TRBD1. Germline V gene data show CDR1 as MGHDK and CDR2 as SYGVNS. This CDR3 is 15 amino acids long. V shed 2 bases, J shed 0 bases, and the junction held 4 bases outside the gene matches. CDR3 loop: CASSEQGESSYEQYF. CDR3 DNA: TGTGCCAGCAGTGAACAGGGGGAGAGCTCCTACGAGCAGTACTTC.

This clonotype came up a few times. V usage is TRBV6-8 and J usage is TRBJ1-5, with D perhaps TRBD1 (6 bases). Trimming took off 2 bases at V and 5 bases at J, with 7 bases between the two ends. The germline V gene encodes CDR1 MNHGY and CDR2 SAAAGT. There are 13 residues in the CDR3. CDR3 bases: TGTGCCAGCAGTTACAGGACAGATCAGCCCCAGCATTTT. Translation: CASSYRTDQPQHF.

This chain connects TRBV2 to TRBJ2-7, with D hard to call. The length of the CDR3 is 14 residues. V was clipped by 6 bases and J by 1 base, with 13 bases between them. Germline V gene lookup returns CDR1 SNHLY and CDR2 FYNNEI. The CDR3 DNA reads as TGTGCCAGCAGGCCCTCGACGCCTTCCTACGAGCAGTACTTC. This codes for CASRPSTPSYEQYF.

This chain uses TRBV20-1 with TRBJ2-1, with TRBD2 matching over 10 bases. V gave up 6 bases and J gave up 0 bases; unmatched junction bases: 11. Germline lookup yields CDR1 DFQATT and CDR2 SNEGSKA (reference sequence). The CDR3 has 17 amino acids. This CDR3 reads CSASGDLAGDSYNEQFF. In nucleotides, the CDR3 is TGCAGTGCGTCGGGGGATCTAGCGGGGGACTCCTACAATGAGCAGTTCTTC.

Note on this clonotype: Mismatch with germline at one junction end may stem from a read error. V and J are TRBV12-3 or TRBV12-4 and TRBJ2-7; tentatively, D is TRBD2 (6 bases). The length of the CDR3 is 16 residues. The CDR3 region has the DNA TGTACCAGCAGCTCCCGTGGAGGGCCGAGCTCCTACGAGCAGTACTTC. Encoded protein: CTSSSRGGPSSYEQYF.

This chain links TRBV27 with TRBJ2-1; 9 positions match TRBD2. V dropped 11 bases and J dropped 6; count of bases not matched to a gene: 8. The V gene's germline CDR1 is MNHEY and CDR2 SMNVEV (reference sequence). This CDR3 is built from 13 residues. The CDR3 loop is CAARGRVLNEQFF. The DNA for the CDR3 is TGTGCCGCCCGCGGGAGGGTGCTCAATGAGCAGTTCTTC.

CDR3 sequence (DNA): TGCGCCAGCAGCCCCTTGGGGGGAGGAACCTACAATGAGCAGTTCTTC. The encoded protein is CASSPLGGGTYNEQFF. This chain connects TRBV5-1 to TRBJ2-1, with a tentative D call TRBD2 (6 bases). Germline V CDR1 and CDR2: SGHRS, YFSETQ. Trimming left V 4 bases short and J 2 bases short, with 16 bases between. The length of the CDR3 is 16 residues. The full variable domain, in which reference TRBV5-1 and TRBJ2-1 provide the parts outside the CDR3, is KAGVTQTPRYLIKTRGQQVTLSCSPISGHRSVSWYQQTPGQGLQFLFEYFSETQRNKGNFPGRFSGRQFSNSRSEMNVSTLELGDSALYLCASSPLGGGTYNEQFFGPGTRLTVL.

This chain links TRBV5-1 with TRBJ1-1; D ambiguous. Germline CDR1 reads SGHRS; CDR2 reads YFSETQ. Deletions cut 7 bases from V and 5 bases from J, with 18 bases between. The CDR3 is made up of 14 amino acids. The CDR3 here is CASRSGPRETEAFF. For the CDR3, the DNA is TGCGCCAGCCGGAGTGGGCCGCGGGAGACTGAAGCTTTCTTT.

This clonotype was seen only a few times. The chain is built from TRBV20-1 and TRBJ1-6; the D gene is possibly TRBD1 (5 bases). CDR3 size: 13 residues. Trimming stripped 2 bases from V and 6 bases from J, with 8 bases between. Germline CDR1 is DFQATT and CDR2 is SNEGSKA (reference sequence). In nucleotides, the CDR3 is TGCAGTGCTAGACAGGGCTTTAATTCACCCCTCCACTTT. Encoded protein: CSARQGFNSPLHF.

DNA of the CDR3: TGTGCCAGCAGTGAAGTGGGGGGCCTGTCCTACGAGCAGTACTTC. Its protein is CASSEVGGLSYEQYF. The rearrangement uses TRBV2 and TRBJ2-7; D could derive from TRBD1 or TRBD2 (6 bases each). CDR3 length: 15 residues. Trimming cost V 1 base and J 1 base, with 11 bases left between them. The germline gives CDR1 SNHLY, CDR2 FYNNEI.

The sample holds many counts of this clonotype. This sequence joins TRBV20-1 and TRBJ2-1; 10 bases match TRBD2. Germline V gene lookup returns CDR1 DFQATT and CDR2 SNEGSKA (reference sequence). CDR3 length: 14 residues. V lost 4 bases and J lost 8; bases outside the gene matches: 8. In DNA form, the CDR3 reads TGCAGTGCTAAAGCGGGAGGGCCTATACATGAGCAGTTCTTC. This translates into CSAKAGGPIHEQFF.

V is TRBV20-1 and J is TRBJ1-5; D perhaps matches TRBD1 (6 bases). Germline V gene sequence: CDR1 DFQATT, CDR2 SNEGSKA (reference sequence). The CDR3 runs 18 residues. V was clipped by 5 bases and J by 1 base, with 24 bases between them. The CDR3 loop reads CSALITGLVALSNQPQHF. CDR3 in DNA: TGCAGTGCTCTCATAACAGGGTTAGTGGCCTTGAGCAATCAGCCCCAGCATTTT.

The CDR3 sequence is CASSWGGDRRAETQYF. The CDR3 DNA reads TGTGCCAGCAGCTGGGGAGGGGATAGGAGGGCGGAGACCCAGTACTTC. The chain employs TRBV7-2 and TRBJ2-5, with 7 nucleotides matching TRBD2. V shed 4 bases, J shed 5 bases, and the junction held 13 bases outside the gene matches. CDR3 size: 16 residues. The germline V gene encodes CDR1 SGHTA and CDR2 FQGNSA.

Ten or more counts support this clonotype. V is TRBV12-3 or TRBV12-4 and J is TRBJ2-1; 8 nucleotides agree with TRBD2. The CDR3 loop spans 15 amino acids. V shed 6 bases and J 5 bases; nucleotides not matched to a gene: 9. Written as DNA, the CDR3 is TGTGCCAGCAGCAACAGCGGGAGAGCCCACAATGAGCAGTTCTTC. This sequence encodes CASSNSGRAHNEQFF.

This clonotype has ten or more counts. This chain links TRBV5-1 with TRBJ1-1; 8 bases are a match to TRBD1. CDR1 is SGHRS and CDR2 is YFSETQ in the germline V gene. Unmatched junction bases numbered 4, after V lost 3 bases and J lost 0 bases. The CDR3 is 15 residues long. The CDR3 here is CASSSSGGVNTEAFF. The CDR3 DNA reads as TGCGCCAGCAGCTCCTCAGGGGGCGTGAACACTGAAGCTTTCTTT.

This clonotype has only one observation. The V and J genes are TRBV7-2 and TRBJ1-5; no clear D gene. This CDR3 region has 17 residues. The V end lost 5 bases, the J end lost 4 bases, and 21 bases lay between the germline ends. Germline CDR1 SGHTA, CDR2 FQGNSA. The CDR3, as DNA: TGTGCCAGCAGCCCAGAACGACAAGGACGGAGGAATCAGCCCCAGCATTTT. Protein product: CASSPERQGRRNQPQHF.

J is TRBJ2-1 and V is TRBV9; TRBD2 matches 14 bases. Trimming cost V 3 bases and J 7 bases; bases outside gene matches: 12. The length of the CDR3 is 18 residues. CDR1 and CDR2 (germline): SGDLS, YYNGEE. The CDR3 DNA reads TGTGCCAGCAGCGCAACCCGGGGACTAGCGGGAGAGAGGAATGAGCAGTTCTTC. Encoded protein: CASSATRGLAGERNEQFF.

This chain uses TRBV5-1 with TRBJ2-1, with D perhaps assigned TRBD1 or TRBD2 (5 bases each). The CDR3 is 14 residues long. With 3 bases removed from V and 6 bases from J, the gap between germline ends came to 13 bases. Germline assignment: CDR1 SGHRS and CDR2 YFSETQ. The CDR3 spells CASSSSGRLNEQFF. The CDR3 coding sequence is TGCGCCAGCAGCTCGTCGGGACGCCTCAATGAGCAGTTCTTC.

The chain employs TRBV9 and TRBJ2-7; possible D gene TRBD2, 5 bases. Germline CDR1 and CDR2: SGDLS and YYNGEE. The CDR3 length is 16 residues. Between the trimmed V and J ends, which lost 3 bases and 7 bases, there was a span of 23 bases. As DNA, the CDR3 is TGTGCCAGCAGCGCCCAAGACTATCTCCGTGGGGATGAGCAGTACTTC. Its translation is CASSAQDYLRGDEQYF.

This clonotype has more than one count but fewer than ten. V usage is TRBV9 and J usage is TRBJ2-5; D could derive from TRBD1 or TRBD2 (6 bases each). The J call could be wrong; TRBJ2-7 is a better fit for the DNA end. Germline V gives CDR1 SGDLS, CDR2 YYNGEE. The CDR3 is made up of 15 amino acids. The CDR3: CASSVGGRTNYEQYF. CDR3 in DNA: TGTGCCAGCAGCGTAGGGGGGCGGACTAACTACGAGCAGTACTTC.

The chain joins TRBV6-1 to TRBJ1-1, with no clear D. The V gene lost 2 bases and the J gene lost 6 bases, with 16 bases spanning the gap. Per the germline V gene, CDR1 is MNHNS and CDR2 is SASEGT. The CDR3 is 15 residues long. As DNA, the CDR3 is TGTGCCAGCAGTGAACTGGGAGCCCGGGGATCTGAAGCTTTCTTT. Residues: CASSELGARGSEAFF.

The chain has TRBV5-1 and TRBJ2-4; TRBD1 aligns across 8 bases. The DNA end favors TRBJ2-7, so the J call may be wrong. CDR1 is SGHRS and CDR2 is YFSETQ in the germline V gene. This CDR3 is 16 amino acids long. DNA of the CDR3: TGCGCCAGCAGCTTGGGTCGACAGGGGCTATTCTACGAGCAGTACTTC. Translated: CASSLGRQGLFYEQYF.

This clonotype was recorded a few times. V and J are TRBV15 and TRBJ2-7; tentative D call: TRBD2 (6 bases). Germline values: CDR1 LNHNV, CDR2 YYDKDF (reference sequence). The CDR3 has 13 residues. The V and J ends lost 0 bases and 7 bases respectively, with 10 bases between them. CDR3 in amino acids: CATSRDVGGEQYF. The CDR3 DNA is TGTGCCACCAGCAGAGATGTGGGGGGAGAGCAGTACTTC.

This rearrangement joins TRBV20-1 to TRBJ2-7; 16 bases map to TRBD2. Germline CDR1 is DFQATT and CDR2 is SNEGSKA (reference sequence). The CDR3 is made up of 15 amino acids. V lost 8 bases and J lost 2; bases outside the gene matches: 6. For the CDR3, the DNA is TGCAGTTCGGGACTAGCGGGAGGGGGGCCCTACGAGCAGTACTTC. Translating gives CSSGLAGGGPYEQYF.